This T cell receptor (beta chain) was captured by sequencing in a study of CD8 T cells in ankylosing spondylitis. Study outcomes and limitations: Earlier reports found some motif variants in synovial fluid and blood in reactive arthritis. Significant enrichment of disease-linked clones was reportedly seen in matched ankylosing spondylitis synovial fluid.

Germline V gene sequence: CDR1 SQVTM, CDR2 ANQGSEA. V shed 4 bases and J shed 4 bases, with 10 bases lying between them. CDR3 size: 12 residues. TCRdb redid the calling of the 5' RACE reads with MiXCR, one entry per CDR3 protein. The repertoire holds around 340,000 distinct CDR3 sequences, with 20% as singletons. Concerning this clonotype: The target antigen is unknown.

Sequenced sample: blood, either unsorted or a sorted T cell fraction (not recorded which). This clonotype was sampled from a male donor with ankylosing spondylitis or in good health (not recorded which). The chain combines TRBV29-1 with TRBJ1-1, with D hard to call. The CDR3 DNA follows: TGCAGCGTTGGGGCGGTTACCACTGAAGCTTTCTTT. The encoded protein is CSVGAVTTEAFF.